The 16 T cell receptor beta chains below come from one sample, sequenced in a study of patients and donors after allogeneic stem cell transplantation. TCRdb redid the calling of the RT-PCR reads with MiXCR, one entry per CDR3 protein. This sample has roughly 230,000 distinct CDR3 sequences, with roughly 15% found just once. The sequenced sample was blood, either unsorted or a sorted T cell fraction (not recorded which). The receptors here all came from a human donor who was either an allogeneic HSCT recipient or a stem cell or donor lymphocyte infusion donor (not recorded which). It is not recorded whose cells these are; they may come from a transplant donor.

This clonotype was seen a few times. CDR3: CASSLFQTGTDTQYF. The CDR3 DNA is TGTGCCAGCAGCTTATTCCAGACAGGCACAGATACGCAGTATTTT. The V call is TRBV7-8, the J call TRBJ2-3; a weak D match, TRBD1 (5 bases). Germline V gene lookup returns CDR1 SGHVS and CDR2 FQNEAQ. V shed 2 bases and J shed 1 base, with 10 bases lying between them. This CDR3 has 15 residues.

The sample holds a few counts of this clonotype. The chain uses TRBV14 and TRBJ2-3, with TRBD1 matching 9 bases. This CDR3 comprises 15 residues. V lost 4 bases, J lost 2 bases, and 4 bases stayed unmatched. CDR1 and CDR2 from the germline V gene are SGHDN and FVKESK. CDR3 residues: CASSPRTGVTDTQYF. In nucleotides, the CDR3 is TGTGCCAGCAGCCCCCGGACAGGGGTCACAGATACGCAGTATTTT.

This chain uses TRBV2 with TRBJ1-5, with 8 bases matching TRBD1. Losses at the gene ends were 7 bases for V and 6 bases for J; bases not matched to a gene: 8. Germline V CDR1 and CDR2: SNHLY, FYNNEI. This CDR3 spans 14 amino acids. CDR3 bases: TGTGCCAGCACGCCCGGACAGGGTAGTCAGCCCCAGCATTTT. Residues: CASTPGQGSQPQHF.

CDR3 sequence (DNA): TGTGCCAGTAGTCGACAGCTGAATGAAAAACTGTTTTTT. It specifies CASSRQLNEKLFF. The V and J genes are TRBV19 and TRBJ1-4; D may be TRBD1 (5 bases). Trimming cost V 5 bases and J 5 bases, with 9 bases left between them. The germline V gene has CDR1 LNHDA and CDR2 SQIVND (reference sequence). This CDR3 contains 13 residues. The full variable domain, in which reference TRBV19 and TRBJ1-4 provide the parts outside the CDR3, is DGGITQSPKYLFRKEGQNVTLSCEQNLNHDAMYWYRQDPGQGLRLIYYSQIVNDFQKGDIAEGYSVSREKKESFPLTVTSAQKNPTAFYLCASSRQLNEKLFFGSGTQLSVL.

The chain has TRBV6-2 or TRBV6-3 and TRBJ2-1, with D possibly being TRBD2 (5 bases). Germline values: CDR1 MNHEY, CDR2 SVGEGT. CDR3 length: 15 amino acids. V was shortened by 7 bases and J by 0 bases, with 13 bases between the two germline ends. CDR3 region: CASTLDRGSYNEQFF. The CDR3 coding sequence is TGTGCCAGCACCCTTGACCGGGGCTCCTACAATGAGCAGTTCTTC.

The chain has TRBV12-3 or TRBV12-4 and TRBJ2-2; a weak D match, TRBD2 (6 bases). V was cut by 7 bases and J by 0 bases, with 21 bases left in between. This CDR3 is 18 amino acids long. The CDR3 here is CASTGTWGTSTNTGELFF. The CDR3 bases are TGTGCCAGCACCGGGACTTGGGGGACTTCCACGAACACCGGGGAGCTGTTTTTT.

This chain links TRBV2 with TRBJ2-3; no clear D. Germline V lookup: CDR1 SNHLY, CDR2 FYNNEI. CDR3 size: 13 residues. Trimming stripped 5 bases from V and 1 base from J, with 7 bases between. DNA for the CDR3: TGTGCCAGCAGTATTTTCCGCACAGATACGCAGTATTTT. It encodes CASSIFRTDTQYF.

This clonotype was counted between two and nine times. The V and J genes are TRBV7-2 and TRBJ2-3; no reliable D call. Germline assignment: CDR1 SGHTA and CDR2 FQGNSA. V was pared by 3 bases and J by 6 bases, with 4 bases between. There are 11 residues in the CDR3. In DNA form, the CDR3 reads TGTGCCAGCAGCTTCCTGGATACGCAGTATTTT. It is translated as CASSFLDTQYF.

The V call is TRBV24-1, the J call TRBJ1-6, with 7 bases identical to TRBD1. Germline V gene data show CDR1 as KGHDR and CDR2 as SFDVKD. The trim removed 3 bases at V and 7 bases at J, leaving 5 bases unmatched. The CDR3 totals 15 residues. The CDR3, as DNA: TGTGCCACCAGTGATGCCGGGACAGTCAATTCACCCCTCCACTTT. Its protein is CATSDAGTVNSPLHF.

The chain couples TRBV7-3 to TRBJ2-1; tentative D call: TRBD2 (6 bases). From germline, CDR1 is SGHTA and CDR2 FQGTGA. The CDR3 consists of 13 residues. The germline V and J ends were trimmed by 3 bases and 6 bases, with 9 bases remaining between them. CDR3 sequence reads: CASSLQAGNEQFF. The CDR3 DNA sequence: TGTGCCAGCAGCTTGCAAGCGGGCAATGAGCAGTTCTTC.

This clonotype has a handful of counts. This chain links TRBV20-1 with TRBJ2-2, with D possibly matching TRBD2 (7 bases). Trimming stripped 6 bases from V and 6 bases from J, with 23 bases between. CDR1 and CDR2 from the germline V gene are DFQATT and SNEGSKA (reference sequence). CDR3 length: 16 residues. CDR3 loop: CSASLGAGVVAGELFF. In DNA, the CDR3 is TGCAGTGCATCCCTGGGGGCGGGAGTGGTGGCCGGGGAGCTGTTTTTT.

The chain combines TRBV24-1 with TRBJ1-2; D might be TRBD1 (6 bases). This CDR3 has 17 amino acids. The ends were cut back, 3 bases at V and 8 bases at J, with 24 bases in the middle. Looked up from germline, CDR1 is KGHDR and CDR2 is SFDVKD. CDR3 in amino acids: CATSDPGRPGELYGYTF. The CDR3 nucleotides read TGTGCCACCAGTGATCCCGGTCGCCCAGGGGAGCTCTACGGCTACACCTTC.

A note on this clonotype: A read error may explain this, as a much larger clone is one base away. The CDR3 here is CSVDEDPYNVQFF. The CDR3 DNA sequence: TGCAGCGTTGACGAAGACCCTTACAATGTGCAGTTCTTC. This chain connects TRBV29-1 to TRBJ2-1, with unresolved D. The CDR3 has 13 residues. The V gene's germline CDR1 is SQVTM and CDR2 ANQGSEA.

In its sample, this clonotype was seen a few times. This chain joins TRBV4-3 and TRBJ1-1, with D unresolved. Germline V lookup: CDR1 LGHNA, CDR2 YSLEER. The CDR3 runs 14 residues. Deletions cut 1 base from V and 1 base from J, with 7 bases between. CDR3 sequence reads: CASSQGTANTEAFF. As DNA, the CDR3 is TGCGCCAGCAGCCAAGGGACGGCGAACACTGAAGCTTTCTTT.

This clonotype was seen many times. In nucleotides, the CDR3 is TGTGCCAGCGGCCCGGGACAGGGAAAGAATGAGCAGTTCTTC. As protein: CASGPGQGKNEQFF. The chain is built from TRBV28 and TRBJ2-1; TRBD1 aligns across 9 bases. CDR3 length equals 14 residues. After removal of 8 bases from V and 7 bases from J, the junction contained 9 bases not matched to a gene. Germline CDR1 MDHEN, CDR2 SYDVKM.

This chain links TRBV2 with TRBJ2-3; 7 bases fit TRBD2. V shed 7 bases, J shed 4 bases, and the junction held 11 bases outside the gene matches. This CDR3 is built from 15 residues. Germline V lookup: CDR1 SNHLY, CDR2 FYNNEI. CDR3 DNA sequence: TGTGCCAGCACCCCCTGGTCCCGGGGGGCAGATACGCAGTATTTT. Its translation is CASTPWSRGADTQYF.